The 16 T cell receptor beta chains below come from one sample, sequenced in a study of beta chain features in type 1 diabetes. Notes on the study in general: A moderate, significant TCRB CDR3 shortening appeared in type 1 diabetes across four CD4+ subsets.

Sequencing targeted expressed TCRB transcripts, as all isolated RNA had been reverse transcribed. TCRdb's table, derived via immunoSEQ multiplex PCR, lists solely in-frame clones and lacks some. Of about 99,000 clones in the sample, 25% to 35% were seen once. No antigens are known for them. The sample consisted of central memory CD4+ T cells from blood. These receptors were obtained from a woman aged 18-30 years with type 1 diabetes.

This clone has only a few counts. The V call is TRBV29-1, the J call TRBJ2-3; 9 nucleotides match TRBD1. V lost 7 bases, J lost 4 bases, and 12 bases stayed unmatched. Germline V gene sequence: CDR1 SQVTM, CDR2 ANQGSEA. The CDR3 is 15 amino acids. Here the CDR3 DNA reads TGCAGCGGCTCCGCGGGGACAGGGCGCCCAGATACGCAGTATTTT. Translated, it gives CSGSAGTGRPDTQYF.

This clone was seen a handful of times. The V gene is TRBV28, the J gene TRBJ2-1; D might be TRBD2 (5 bases). CDR1 MDHEN and CDR2 SYDVKM come from the germline V gene. This CDR3 contains 17 residues. Trimming shortened V by 8 bases and J by 7 bases, and 27 bases separated the two germline ends. CDR3 sequence reads: CASVFRNALSSGNEQFF. CDR3 nucleotide sequence: TGTGCCAGCGTATTCCGAAATGCCCTTTCCTCGGGGAATGAGCAGTTCTTC.

Only a few counts were recorded for this clone. V usage is TRBV5-4 and J usage is TRBJ1-3; TRBD1 matches at 8 bases. The junction had 5 bases not matched to a gene; V was cut back by 3 bases and J by 0 bases. In germline, CDR1 is SGHNT, CDR2 YYREEE (reference sequence). The CDR3 extends over 16 amino acids. In DNA form, the CDR3 reads TGTGCCAGCAGCTCCGGGACAGGCAACTCTGGAAACACCATATATTTT. It is translated as CASSSGTGNSGNTIYF.

The rearrangement joins TRBV18 to TRBJ2-7, with 12 bases lining up with TRBD1. The V gene end was trimmed by 3 bases and the J gene end by 6 bases; junction bases not matched to a gene: 9. The CDR3 consists of 16 residues. Germline CDR1 is KGHSH and CDR2 is LQKENI. This CDR3 is CASSPPTGTGGFEQYF. CDR3 DNA sequence: TGTGCCAGCTCACCCCCGACCGGGACAGGGGGCTTCGAGCAGTACTTC.

The rearrangement joins TRBV25-1 to TRBJ2-1; a possible D gene is TRBD1 (6 bases). Per germline, CDR1 MGHDK and CDR2 SYGVNS. This CDR3 has 17 residues. Trimming removed 2 bases from V and 0 bases from J, with 14 bases in between. The CDR3 DNA follows: TGTGCCAGCAGTGAAGGGTGGGGGCCGAGCTCCTACAATGAGCAGTTCTTC. Its protein product is CASSEGWGPSSYNEQFF.

The V call is TRBV6-6, the J call TRBJ2-5, with 7 bases aligning to TRBD1. The CDR3 totals 11 residues. CDR1 MNHNY and CDR2 SVGAGI come from the germline V gene (reference sequence). The V and J ends lost 7 bases and 14 bases, in that order; junction bases with no gene match: 10. DNA for the CDR3: TGTGCCAGCACCCAAGGGGACAGAACTTACTTC. Translating it yields CASTQGDRTYF.

This clone was counted between two and nine times. The V call is TRBV5-6, the J call TRBJ2-1; possibly TRBD2 for D (6 bases). V was clipped by 0 bases and J by 5 bases, with 15 bases between them. The CDR3 length is 16 residues. Germline loops: CDR1 SGHDT, CDR2 YYEEEE. The CDR3 spells CASSLVRREADNEQFF. CDR3 DNA: TGTGCCAGCAGCTTGGTAAGGAGGGAGGCCGACAATGAGCAGTTCTTC. Full variable domain (outside the CDR3, taken from reference TRBV5-6 and TRBJ2-1): DAGVTQSPTHLIKTRGQQVTLRCSPKSGHDTVSWYQQALGQGPQFIFQYYEEEERQRGNFPDRFSGHQFPNYSSELNVNALLLGDSALYLCASSLVRREADNEQFFGPGTRLTVL.

This clone came up a few times. V gene TRBV7-9 combines with J gene TRBJ2-2, with TRBD2 matching 8 bases. The germline CDR1 and CDR2 sequences are SEHNR and FQNEAQ (reference sequence). This CDR3 is built from 16 residues. With V trimmed by 3 bases and J by 7 bases, 10 bases remained unmatched. The DNA for the CDR3 is TGTGCCAGCAGCTTTGACCCGGGACTAGGGGTCGGGGAGCTGTTTTTT. Residues: CASSFDPGLGVGELFF.

This clone was observed a few times. The genes are TRBV18 and TRBJ2-7, with 8 bases that match TRBD1. The CDR3 loop spans 12 amino acids. V trimming: 4 bases; J trimming: 6 bases; junction bases outside the gene matches: 2. Germline V gene data show CDR1 as KGHSH and CDR2 as LQKENI. Written as DNA, the CDR3 is TGTGCCAGCTCACAGGACAGGGTCGAGCAGTACGTC. Amino acids: CASSQDRVEQYV.

This clone was seen only a few times. The CDR3 nucleotides read TGTGCCACCAGCCGAGGACAGGGTAGGGATGAGCAGTTCTTC. It translates to CATSRGQGRDEQFF. The rearrangement joins TRBV15 to TRBJ2-1; TRBD1 aligns across 8 bases. J was trimmed by 8 bases and V by 5 bases; bases with no gene match: 8. Germline values: CDR1 LNHNV, CDR2 YYDKDF (reference sequence). This CDR3 is 14 amino acids long.

The rearrangement links TRBV2 to TRBJ2-7; D perhaps matches TRBD2 (6 bases). From germline, CDR1 is SNHLY and CDR2 FYNNEI. The V end lost 8 bases, the J end lost 7 bases, and 12 bases lay between the germline ends. The CDR3 loop spans 11 amino acids. The CDR3 loop reads CASAGRWEQYF. In DNA, the CDR3 is TGTGCCAGCGCAGGGAGGTGGGAGCAGTACTTC.

This clone was detected a few times. The chain combines TRBV10-3 with TRBJ2-5, with TRBD1 matching 7 bases. CDR3 length equals 13 residues. Germline lookup yields CDR1 ENHRY and CDR2 SYGVKD. The trim removed 1 base at V and 5 bases at J, leaving 1 base unmatched. The CDR3 region has the DNA TGTGCCATCAGTGAGTACAGGGGTGAGACCCAGTACTTC. It translates to CAISEYRGETQYF.

The CDR3 DNA reads TGTGCCAGCAGTTGGCCTAGCGGGATAGGGAATGAGCAGTTCTTC. The encoded protein is CASSWPSGIGNEQFF. V gene TRBV27 combines with J gene TRBJ2-1, with 9 bases identical to TRBD2. V lost 4 bases and J lost 7; bases outside the gene matches: 8. Germline CDR1 and CDR2: MNHEY and SMNVEV (reference sequence). This CDR3 comprises 15 residues.

This clone was seen only a few times. The chain recombines TRBV4-3 with TRBJ2-3; the D is unclear. Trimming shortened V by 4 bases and J by 4 bases, and 9 bases separated the two germline ends. The CDR3 consists of 13 residues. CDR1 and CDR2 from the germline V gene are LGHNA and YSLEER. CDR3 sequence reads: CASSLRMADTQYF. CDR3 DNA: TGCGCCAGCAGCCTGCGGATGGCAGATACGCAGTATTTT.

This clone was observed a few times. The chain employs TRBV27 and TRBJ2-2; TRBD1 matches 7 bases. This CDR3 region has 15 residues. Germline values: CDR1 MNHEY, CDR2 SMNVEV (reference sequence). V trimming: 2 bases; J trimming: 4 bases; junction bases outside the gene matches: 4. The CDR3 DNA reads TGTGCCAGCAGTTTAGAGACAGGGTCCACCGGGGAGCTGTTTTTT. It translates to CASSLETGSTGELFF.

The chain links TRBV13 to TRBJ2-7; possible D gene TRBD1, 6 bases. Germline CDR1 PRHDT, CDR2 FYEKMQ (reference sequence). This CDR3 is 14 amino acids long. V was shortened by 5 bases and J by 3 bases, with 14 bases between the two germline ends. The CDR3 nucleotides are TGTGCCAGCAGCCCCTTGGACAGACTCTACGAGCAGTACTTC. Its translation: CASSPLDRLYEQYF. The full variable domain, rest sourced from reference TRBV13 and TRBJ2-7, is AAGVIQSPRHLIKEKRETATLKCYPIPRHDTVYWYQQGPGQDPQFLISFYEKMQSDKGSIPDRFSAQQFSDYHSELNMSSLELGDSALYFCASSPLDRLYEQYFGPGTRLTVT.